Detailed here is one T cell receptor beta chain. Its matching antigen is unknown. Second-dose schedules of about 4 or about 12 weeks were combined. These data belong to a study of T cell responses to AZD1222 COVID-19 vaccine. The study, taken as a whole, reports: Donors were mostly white British, more females; clonal diversity possibly underestimated. Spike-wide vaccine-associated CD4 TCRs dominated at 160-218 and 743-854. Of the AZD1222 recipients, only six or seven were seropositive at baseline.

Sequencing used immunoSEQ multiplex PCR; TCRdb keeps in-frame clones, though not all of them. The sample carries roughly 110,000 clones, 90% recorded once. Material: peripheral blood, obtained 28 days after the second AZD1222 dose. This receptor was identified in an adult who received the AZD1222 COVID-19 vaccine.

The CDR3 sequence: CASRTTISEEGYSFF. DNA of the CDR3: TGCGCCAGCAGAACGACTATCAGTGAGGAGGGCTATTCTTTCTTT. The V call is TRBV10-2, the J call TRBJ1-1; D is uncertain. The CDR3 consists of 15 residues. The germline CDR1 and CDR2 sequences are WSHSY and SAAADI. Trimming took 6 bases from V and 12 from J, leaving 26 bases between them.